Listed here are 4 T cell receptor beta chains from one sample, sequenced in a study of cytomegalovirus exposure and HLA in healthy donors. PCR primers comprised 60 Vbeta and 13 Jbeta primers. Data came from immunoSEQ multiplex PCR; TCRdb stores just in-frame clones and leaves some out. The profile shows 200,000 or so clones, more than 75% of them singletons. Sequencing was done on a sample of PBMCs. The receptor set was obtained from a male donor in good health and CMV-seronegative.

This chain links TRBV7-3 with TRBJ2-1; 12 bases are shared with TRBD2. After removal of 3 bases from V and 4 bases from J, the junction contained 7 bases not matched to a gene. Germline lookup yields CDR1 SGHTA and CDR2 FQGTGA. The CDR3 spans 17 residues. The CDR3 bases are TGTGCCAGCAGCTTTTCTAGCGGGAGGGCCCTTTACAATGAGCAGTTCTTC. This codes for CASSFSSGRALYNEQFF.

CDR3: CASSSLFGVAGGVAYNEQFF. The CDR3 coding sequence is TGTGCCAGCAGTAGCCTCTTTGGGGTAGCGGGAGGGGTGGCCTACAATGAGCAGTTCTTC. J is TRBJ2-1 and V is TRBV27; 11 nucleotides align to TRBD2. Germline CDR1 reads MNHEY; CDR2 reads SMNVEV (reference sequence). V lost 5 bases, J lost 2 bases, and 17 bases stayed unmatched. The CDR3 covers 20 residues.

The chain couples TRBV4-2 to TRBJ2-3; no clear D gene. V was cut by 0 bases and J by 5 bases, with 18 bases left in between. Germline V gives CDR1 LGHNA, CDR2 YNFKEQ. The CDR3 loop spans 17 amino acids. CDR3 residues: CASSQDPRGERLDTQYF. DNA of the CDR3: TGTGCCAGCAGCCAAGATCCCAGAGGAGAGCGCCTAGATACGCAGTATTTT.

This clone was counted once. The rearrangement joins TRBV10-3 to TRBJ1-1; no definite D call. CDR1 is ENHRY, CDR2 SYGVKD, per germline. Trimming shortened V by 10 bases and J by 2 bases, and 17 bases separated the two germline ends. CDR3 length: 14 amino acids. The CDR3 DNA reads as TGTGCCACCAAGTTACCGGGAGAAAACACTGAAGCTTTCTTT. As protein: CATKLPGENTEAFF.